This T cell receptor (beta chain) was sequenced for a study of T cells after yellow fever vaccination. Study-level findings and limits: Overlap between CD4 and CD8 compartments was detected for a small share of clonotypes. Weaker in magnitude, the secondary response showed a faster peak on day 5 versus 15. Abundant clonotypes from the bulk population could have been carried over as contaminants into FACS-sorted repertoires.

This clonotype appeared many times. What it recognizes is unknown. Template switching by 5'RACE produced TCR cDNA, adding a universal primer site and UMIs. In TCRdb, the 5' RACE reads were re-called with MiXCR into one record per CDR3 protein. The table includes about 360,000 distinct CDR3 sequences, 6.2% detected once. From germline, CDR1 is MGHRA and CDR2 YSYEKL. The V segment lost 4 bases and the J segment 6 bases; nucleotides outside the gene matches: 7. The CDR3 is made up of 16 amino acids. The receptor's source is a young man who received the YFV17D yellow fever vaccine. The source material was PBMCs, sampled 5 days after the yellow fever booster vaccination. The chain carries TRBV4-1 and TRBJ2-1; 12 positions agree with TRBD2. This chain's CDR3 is CASSRLPGLAGNEQFF. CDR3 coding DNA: TGCGCCAGCAGCCGACTGCCGGGACTAGCGGGCAATGAGCAGTTCTTC.